These 25 T cell receptor beta chains originate from one sample sequenced in a study of a mutant IDH1 vaccine in newly diagnosed glioma. Stated time point: week 23, last vaccination. Topical imiquimod accompanied each vaccine dose, which consisted of 300 ug of mutant IDH1 20-mer peptide. The repertoire was sequenced with immunoSEQ multiplex PCR; TCRdb's copy has only in-frame clones and lacks some. Here the sample spans 35,000 to 40,000 clones, roughly four fifths being singletons. These receptors' antigens are unknown. The starting material was PBMCs, obtained from a glioma patient whose treatment included an IDH1 peptide vaccine. These receptors came from a man aged 35 to 55 with glioma.

V usage is TRBV6-4 and J usage is TRBJ2-1; D is unclear. The V end lost 3 bases, the J end lost 0 bases, and 9 bases lay between the germline ends. The V gene's germline CDR1 is MRHNA and CDR2 SNTAGT. The CDR3 is 15 residues long. The CDR3 loop reads CASSETAGSYNEQFF. Here the CDR3 DNA reads TGTGCCAGCAGTGAAACCGCCGGCTCCTACAATGAGCAGTTCTTC.

V gene TRBV6-6 combines with J gene TRBJ1-5; TRBD1 matches 10 bases. The CDR3 is made up of 16 amino acids. The V segment lost 7 bases and the J segment 3 bases; nucleotides outside the gene matches: 9. Germline V gene lookup returns CDR1 MNHNY and CDR2 SVGAGI (reference sequence). The CDR3 bases are TGTGCCAGCATCCCGCATGACAGGGGGCCCAATCAGCCCCAGCATTTT. As protein: CASIPHDRGPNQPQHF.

This clone came up a few times. This sequence joins TRBV28 and TRBJ1-2, with 7 nucleotides matching TRBD1. The CDR3 extends over 15 amino acids. Germline lookup yields CDR1 MDHEN and CDR2 SYDVKM. The J segment lost 8 bases and the V segment lost 3 bases, leaving 12 bases of the junction unmatched. The CDR3 here is CASSFPQQGIRGYTF. DNA for the CDR3: TGTGCCAGCAGTTTCCCCCAACAGGGGATTAGGGGCTACACCTTC.

The rearrangement joins TRBV4-2 to TRBJ2-3; D might be TRBD1 or TRBD2, each matching 5 bases. The V and J ends lost 1 base and 0 bases respectively, with 8 bases between them. This CDR3 has 15 residues. Germline lookup yields CDR1 LGHNA and CDR2 YNFKEQ. The CDR3 DNA reads TGTGCCAGCAGCCAAGTAGAGGGGAGCACAGATACGCAGTATTTT. Residues: CASSQVEGSTDTQYF.

This clone was observed once. The V call is TRBV6-5, the J call TRBJ1-6; TRBD1 agrees at 12 bases. This CDR3 is 16 amino acids long. From germline, CDR1 is MNHEY and CDR2 SVGAGI. The trim removed 4 bases at V and 9 bases at J, leaving 7 bases unmatched. The CDR3 region has the DNA TGTGCCAGCAGTTCCCGTAGGGACAGGGGGCTTTCACCCCTCCACTTT. Its translation: CASSSRRDRGLSPLHF.

DNA of the CDR3: TGTGCCAGCAGCCGGGGGGCTCGGCAGGGTATCGCCTATGGCTACACCTTC. Translation: CASSRGARQGIAYGYTF. The chain recombines TRBV5-5 with TRBJ1-2, with D possibly matching TRBD1 (6 bases). The CDR3 runs 17 residues. Looked up from germline, CDR1 is SGHKS and CDR2 is YYEKEE (reference sequence). V shed 4 bases and J shed 4 bases, with 23 bases lying between them.

The rearrangement joins TRBV4-2 to TRBJ2-1; 12 nucleotides line up with TRBD1. The J segment lost 6 bases and the V segment lost 1 base, leaving 1 base of the junction unmatched. The CDR3 runs 15 residues. Germline values: CDR1 LGHNA, CDR2 YNFKEQ. CDR3 in DNA: TGTGCCAGCAGCCAAGGGGGACAGGGGGCCAATGAGCAGTTCTTC. Its protein is CASSQGGQGANEQFF.

The V and J genes are TRBV7-9 and TRBJ1-1; 10 nucleotides agree with TRBD1. Trimming removed 4 bases from V and 0 bases from J; junction bases left unmatched: 2. The CDR3 covers 15 residues. Germline CDR1 SEHNR, CDR2 FQNEAQ (reference sequence). The CDR3 DNA is TGTGCCAGCAGCTCGACAGGGGGCGTGAACACTGAAGCTTTCTTT. Translated, it gives CASSSTGGVNTEAFF.

This clone was seen only once. This chain links TRBV29-1 with TRBJ2-2; D may correspond to TRBD1 or TRBD2 (5 bases each). Trimming stripped 4 bases from V and 4 bases from J, with 13 bases between. This CDR3 has 14 amino acids. The germline V gene has CDR1 SQVTM and CDR2 ANQGSEA. Written as DNA, the CDR3 is TGCAGCGTTGTTGGGACCGCCGGCACCGGGGAGCTGTTTTTT. Translated, it gives CSVVGTAGTGELFF.

As DNA, the CDR3 is TGCGCCAGCAGTGAGAGGCGTGCCGGGACTAGCAGCAATGAGCAGTTCTTC. It encodes CASSERRAGTSSNEQFF. This sequence joins TRBV10-2 and TRBJ2-1; TRBD2 aligns across 9 bases. The J segment lost 6 bases and the V segment lost 2 bases, leaving 11 bases of the junction unmatched. The CDR3 length is 17 residues. Germline V gene lookup returns CDR1 WSHSY and CDR2 SAAADI.

The chain recombines TRBV6-5 with TRBJ2-4, with D possibly being TRBD1 or TRBD2 (6 bases each). CDR1 is MNHEY, CDR2 SVGAGI, per germline. Trimming took off 0 bases at V and 9 bases at J, with 12 bases between the two ends. The CDR3 is made up of 14 amino acids. CDR3 nucleotides: TGTGCCAGCAGTTACTCGTCGGGGGACACCATTCAGTACTTC. Translating it yields CASSYSSGDTIQYF.

This clone was detected only a few times. The rearrangement links TRBV7-3 to TRBJ1-1; D might be TRBD1 (5 bases). The CDR3 is 13 residues long. Looked up from germline, CDR1 is SGHTA and CDR2 is FQGTGA. With 5 bases removed from V and 4 bases from J, the gap between germline ends came to 11 bases. The CDR3 reads CASSPDGGTEAFF. CDR3 in DNA: TGTGCCAGCAGCCCAGACGGGGGCACTGAAGCTTTCTTT.

The gene calls are TRBV29-1 and TRBJ1-2; no definite D call. The germline CDR1 and CDR2 sequences are SQVTM and ANQGSEA. The CDR3 length is 11 residues. V was clipped by 6 bases and J by 8 bases, with 13 bases between them. Here the CDR3 reads CSVDGPAGYTF. In DNA, the CDR3 is TGCAGCGTCGACGGACCGGCCGGCTACACCTTC.

V gene TRBV27 combines with J gene TRBJ1-1, with TRBD1 matching over 7 bases. The CDR3 totals 16 residues. The germline gives CDR1 MNHEY, CDR2 SMNVEV (reference sequence). V was pared by 6 bases and J by 0 bases, with 10 bases of the junction left unmatched. CDR3 coding DNA: TGTGCCAGCAGCCGTCGACAGGGAGGGATGAACACTGAAGCTTTCTTT. This encodes CASSRRQGGMNTEAFF.

This chain links TRBV6-5 with TRBJ1-2; possibly TRBD1 for D (5 bases). This CDR3 is 14 amino acids long. Germline lookup yields CDR1 MNHEY and CDR2 SVGAGI. V was clipped by 2 bases and J by 5 bases, with 12 bases between them. The CDR3 protein is CASSYGEGLYGYTF. The CDR3 nucleotides read TGTGCCAGCAGTTACGGAGAGGGGTTGTATGGCTACACCTTC.

The chain links TRBV28 to TRBJ2-2; 9 bases fit TRBD2. CDR3 length: 16 amino acids. Germline V CDR1 and CDR2: MDHEN, SYDVKM. V dropped 0 bases and J dropped 1; count of bases not matched to a gene: 0. This CDR3 reads CASSLWTSGNTGELFF. The CDR3 DNA reads as TGTGCCAGCAGTTTATGGACTAGCGGGAACACCGGGGAGCTGTTTTTT.

The chain recombines TRBV19 with TRBJ2-1, with D unresolved. Trimming cost V 2 bases and J 4 bases, with 15 bases left between them. The CDR3 runs to 16 residues. Germline V gene lookup returns CDR1 LNHDA and CDR2 SQIVND (reference sequence). In DNA, the CDR3 is TGTGCCAGTAGTATAAAGACCGCCCTAGAGTACAATGAGCAGTTCTTC. Protein product: CASSIKTALEYNEQFF. The full variable domain, its missing parts supplied by reference TRBV19 and TRBJ2-1, is DGGITQSPKYLFRKEGQNVTLSCEQNLNHDAMYWYRQDPGQGLRLIYYSQIVNDFQKGDIAEGYSVSREKKESFPLTVTSAQKNPTAFYLCASSIKTALEYNEQFFGPGTRLTVL.

V and J are TRBV4-3 and TRBJ2-5; TRBD1 matches 8 bases. Germline V lookup: CDR1 LGHNA, CDR2 YSLEER. The junction had 5 bases not matched to a gene; V was cut back by 0 bases and J by 5 bases. This CDR3 comprises 15 residues. CDR3 in DNA: TGCGCCAGCAGCCAAGACAGGGGGCCTGGGGAGACCCAGTACTTC. It specifies CASSQDRGPGETQYF.

The chain combines TRBV20-1 with TRBJ2-7; no firm D call. Between the trimmed V and J ends, which lost 5 bases and 4 bases, there was a span of 6 bases. The germline V gene has CDR1 DFQATT and CDR2 SNEGSKA (reference sequence). The CDR3 length is 10 residues. CDR3 residues: CSAGPYEQYF. The CDR3 nucleotides read TGCAGTGCTGGGCCTTACGAGCAGTACTTC.

The gene calls are TRBV19 and TRBJ2-4; D is tentatively TRBD1 or TRBD2 (5 bases each). V lost 4 bases, J lost 2 bases, and 12 bases lay in between. This CDR3 region has 15 residues. From germline, CDR1 is LNHDA and CDR2 SQIVND (reference sequence). In DNA, the CDR3 is TGTGCCAGTAGTACCATCGGGGACCCCAAAAACATTCAGTACTTC. This translates into CASSTIGDPKNIQYF.

This chain joins TRBV6-5 and TRBJ1-2; 7 bases are shared with TRBD1. CDR1 is MNHEY, CDR2 SVGAGI, per germline. CDR3 size: 12 residues. V gave up 7 bases and J gave up 3 bases; unmatched junction bases: 2. For the CDR3, the DNA is TGTGCCAGCACCGGGACAGACTATGGCTACACCTTC. Its translation is CASTGTDYGYTF.

The gene calls are TRBV7-9 and TRBJ2-2; D may be TRBD1 (5 bases). Germline values: CDR1 SEHNR, CDR2 FQNEAQ (reference sequence). The CDR3 sequence is 15 residues long. The germline V and J ends were trimmed by 5 bases and 3 bases, with 13 bases remaining between them. In nucleotides, the CDR3 is TGTGCCAGCAGCAGAGTAGGGGTGGACACCGGGGAGCTGTTTTTT. Its protein product is CASSRVGVDTGELFF.

The table lists this clone with a count of one. The rearrangement joins TRBV7-2 to TRBJ2-5; D is unresolved. The CDR3 is 12 residues long. Germline CDR1 SGHTA, CDR2 FQGNSA. Trimming removed 1 base at V and 5 bases at J, with 5 bases between. CDR3 coding DNA: TGTGCCAGCAGCTTAGATGTGGAGACCCAGTACTTC. Protein sequence: CASSLDVETQYF.

V gene TRBV4-3 combines with J gene TRBJ2-3, with D hard to call. V shed 4 bases and J shed 4 bases, with 9 bases lying between them. The germline CDR1 and CDR2 sequences are LGHNA and YSLEER. The CDR3 has 13 amino acids. CDR3: CASSRDSADTQYF. The CDR3 bases are TGCGCCAGCAGCCGAGATTCCGCAGATACGCAGTATTTT.

The chain recombines TRBV5-1 with TRBJ2-7; D call uncertain. There are 16 residues in the CDR3. CDR1 is SGHRS, CDR2 YFSETQ, per germline. Between the trimmed V and J ends, which lost 0 bases and 0 bases, there was a span of 13 bases. The CDR3 region is CASSLGARPLSYEQYF. The CDR3 bases are TGCGCCAGCAGCTTGGGAGCCAGACCTCTCTCCTACGAGCAGTACTTC.